One and the same sample provided the 30 T cell receptor beta chains below, sequenced in a study of shared clonotypes between healthy human individuals. Here immunoSEQ multiplex PCR was the method, and the copy in TCRdb shows in-frame clones only, minus some. Of hundreds of thousands of clones in the sample, approximately 96% are singletons; the top ten hold approximately 0.3%. Sample: memory CD8+ T cells sorted from blood. As to subset: CD45RO+ cells pooled with CCR7-negative TemRA cells. Source of these receptors: a man aged 25-40 years in good health.

This clone was seen just once. The sample holds other DNA sequences that translate to the same CDR3. The chain uses TRBV5-1 and TRBJ1-3; TRBD1 is a possible D gene (5 bases). V dropped 0 bases and J dropped 1 base, with 5 bases sitting between them. The germline CDR1 and CDR2 sequences are SGHRS and YFSETQ. This CDR3 has 14 residues. In nucleotides, the CDR3 is TGCGCCAGCAGCTTGGCAGGGTCTGGAAACACCATATATTTT. It codes for CASSLAGSGNTIYF.

The V and J genes are TRBV7-9 and TRBJ1-5; possible D gene TRBD1, 5 bases. The CDR3 length is 13 residues. V lost 5 bases and J lost 5, with 10 bases in between. Germline CDR1 reads SEHNR; CDR2 reads FQNEAQ (reference sequence). Written as DNA, the CDR3 is TGTGCCAGCAGCCCTACAGGATATCAGCCCCAGCATTTT. It yields the protein CASSPTGYQPQHF.

The rearrangement links TRBV11-2 to TRBJ2-1, with TRBD2 as a possible D gene (5 bases). The V end lost 4 bases, the J end lost 0 bases, and 10 bases lay between the germline ends. This CDR3 is built from 15 residues. Germline-derived CDR1 and CDR2 are SGHAT and FQNNGV. This chain's CDR3 is CASSSRGPSYNEQFF. In DNA form, the CDR3 reads TGTGCCAGCAGCTCCCGCGGGCCCTCCTACAATGAGCAGTTCTTC.

The chain combines TRBV10-3 with TRBJ1-1; D is unclear. The CDR3 has 14 residues. V was clipped by 4 bases and J by 1 base, with 10 bases between them. Germline V gene sequence: CDR1 ENHRY, CDR2 SYGVKD. DNA of the CDR3: TGTGCCATCAGTGCCCTGAGCAAGAACACTGAAGCTTTCTTT. This gives the protein CAISALSKNTEAFF.

V gene TRBV19 combines with J gene TRBJ1-2; D remains unclear. CDR1 and CDR2 from the germline V gene are LNHDA and SQIVND (reference sequence). V was pared by 6 bases and J by 5 bases, with 10 bases between. The CDR3 runs 12 residues. CDR3 amino acids: CASRKTTYGYTF. The CDR3 DNA follows: TGTGCCAGTAGAAAGACCACTTATGGCTACACCTTC.

The chain carries TRBV5-1 and TRBJ2-3, with 9 bases aligning to TRBD2. The ends lost 0 bases at V and 3 bases at J; junction bases unmatched: 5. CDR1 is SGHRS, CDR2 YFSETQ, per germline. The CDR3 spans 16 residues. The DNA of the CDR3 is TGCGCCAGCAGCTTGGCCCTAGCGGGATCTACAGATACGCAGTATTTT. This translates into CASSLALAGSTDTQYF.

The chain couples TRBV9 to TRBJ2-1; D gene ambiguous. Trimming shortened V by 0 bases and J by 3 bases, and 10 bases separated the two germline ends. Germline V gene sequence: CDR1 SGDLS, CDR2 YYNGEE. The CDR3 totals 15 residues. The CDR3 loop is CASSVGSNHYNEQFF. In DNA form, the CDR3 reads TGTGCCAGCAGCGTAGGCTCAAACCACTACAATGAGCAGTTCTTC.

CDR3 loop: CASTQWDRVTDTQYF. The CDR3 coding sequence is TGTGCCAGCACCCAGTGGGACAGGGTCACAGATACGCAGTATTTT. The chain couples TRBV5-4 to TRBJ2-3, with 9 positions matching TRBD1. The junction had 7 bases not matched to a gene; V was cut back by 6 bases and J by 2 bases. Germline CDR1 is SGHNT and CDR2 is YYREEE (reference sequence). This CDR3 comprises 15 residues.

The chain links TRBV7-9 to TRBJ1-2; no clear D gene. Looked up from germline, CDR1 is SEHNR and CDR2 is FQNEAQ (reference sequence). This CDR3 spans 15 amino acids. With 1 base removed from V and 2 bases from J, the gap between germline ends came to 11 bases. The CDR3 nucleotides are TGTGCCAGCAGCTTAGGAGACATTGGGAACTATGGCTACACCTTC. Protein sequence: CASSLGDIGNYGYTF.

V gene TRBV11-3 combines with J gene TRBJ2-3; 10 bases align to TRBD1. The ends lost 5 bases at V and 5 bases at J; junction bases unmatched: 1. The CDR3 is made up of 13 amino acids. Germline V gene sequence: CDR1 SGHNT, CDR2 YENEEA. Here the CDR3 DNA reads TGTGCCAGCAGCGGGACAGGGGTAGATACGCAGTATTTT. Protein sequence: CASSGTGVDTQYF.

V usage is TRBV7-8 and J usage is TRBJ1-5; maybe TRBD1 (5 bases). Trimming removed 1 base at V and 0 bases at J, with 16 bases between. CDR1 and CDR2 from the germline V gene are SGHVS and FQNEAQ. The length of the CDR3 is 18 residues. The CDR3 here is CASSLGVVRQTSNQPQHF. The CDR3 DNA reads as TGTGCCAGCAGCTTAGGGGTAGTAAGACAGACTAGCAATCAGCCCCAGCATTTT.

The chain has TRBV30 and TRBJ2-7; D may be TRBD1 (5 bases). Germline CDR1 reads GTSNPN; CDR2 reads SVGIG (reference sequence). Trimming left V 2 bases short and J 3 bases short, with 20 bases between. CDR3 length: 16 residues. The CDR3 sequence: CAWSPPGFQGFYEQYF. The CDR3, as DNA: TGTGCCTGGAGTCCCCCAGGATTCCAGGGCTTCTACGAGCAGTACTTC.

The gene calls are TRBV6-5 and TRBJ2-3, with D possibly being TRBD1 (6 bases). The CDR3 runs to 15 residues. With 5 bases removed from V and 1 base from J, the gap between germline ends came to 13 bases. Per germline, CDR1 MNHEY and CDR2 SVGAGI. The CDR3 nucleotides are TGTGCCAGCAGTCCACAGGGTTGGGGCACAGATACGCAGTATTTT. Its protein product is CASSPQGWGTDTQYF.

The chain carries TRBV5-8 and TRBJ2-7; possibly TRBD2 for D (6 bases). CDR3 length equals 17 residues. V was trimmed by 0 bases and J by 3 bases, leaving 19 bases between them. Germline V lookup: CDR1 SGHTS, CDR2 YDEGEE. CDR3 protein: CASSLDGGSNPFYEQYF. DNA for the CDR3: TGTGCCAGCAGCTTGGATGGAGGGAGTAACCCTTTCTACGAGCAGTACTTC.

Only one count was recorded for this clone. The chain recombines TRBV5-1 with TRBJ1-3, with 7 bases identical to TRBD1. Per the germline V gene, CDR1 is SGHRS and CDR2 is YFSETQ. V shed 3 bases and J 2 bases; nucleotides not matched to a gene: 2. This CDR3 contains 14 residues. The CDR3 here is CASSSRGTGNTIYF. The CDR3 DNA reads as TGCGCCAGCAGCTCCAGGGGGACTGGAAACACCATATATTTT.

The chain recombines TRBV7-2 with TRBJ2-1, with 11 nucleotides matching TRBD2. V was clipped by 0 bases and J by 7 bases; unmatched bases: 8. Germline values: CDR1 SGHTA, CDR2 FQGNSA. This CDR3 has 17 amino acids. CDR3 in DNA: TGTGCCAGCAGCTTAGCAGCTAGCGGGAGGTCCGGGAATGAGCAGTTCTTC. Its translation: CASSLAASGRSGNEQFF.

The chain carries TRBV4-1 and TRBJ1-3; no definite D call. Germline-derived CDR1 and CDR2 are MGHRA and YSYEKL. This CDR3 is built from 14 residues. The ends were cut back, 1 base at V and 4 bases at J, with 8 bases in the middle. CDR3 in DNA: TGCGCCAGCAGCCAAGTGATCGCCGGAAACACCATATATTTT. It yields the protein CASSQVIAGNTIYF.

V usage is TRBV18 and J usage is TRBJ2-3, with D unresolved. The CDR3 loop spans 12 amino acids. V was cut by 3 bases and J by 8 bases, with 9 bases left in between. CDR1 is KGHSH and CDR2 is LQKENI in the germline V gene. CDR3: CASSPPLGTQYF. For the CDR3, the DNA is TGTGCCAGCTCACCGCCATTAGGTACGCAGTATTTT.

This CDR3 reads CASSKGALDAHGTDTQYF. The CDR3 DNA sequence: TGTGCCAGCAGCAAAGGGGCCCTAGACGCTCATGGGACAGATACGCAGTATTTT. The gene calls are TRBV7-3 and TRBJ2-3; tentative D call: TRBD1 (5 bases). Germline V gene sequence: CDR1 SGHTA, CDR2 FQGTGA. The CDR3 contains 18 residues. The ends were cut back, 5 bases at V and 3 bases at J, with 24 bases in the middle.

CDR3 nucleotides: TGTGCCAGCAGTTCTCAGGGTGTACGAACAGATACGCAGTATTTT. Protein: CASSSQGVRTDTQYF. The chain uses TRBV28 and TRBJ2-3, with a weak D call TRBD1 (5 bases). Germline loops: CDR1 MDHEN, CDR2 SYDVKM. Deletions cut 4 bases from V and 3 bases from J, with 14 bases between. The CDR3 extends over 15 amino acids.

The chain combines TRBV9 with TRBJ2-5; D is perhaps TRBD1 (5 bases). V lost 0 bases to trimming and J lost 2 bases, with 8 bases between them. The CDR3 totals 14 residues. Germline-derived CDR1 and CDR2 are SGDLS and YYNGEE. This CDR3 is CASSVGQLQETQYF. CDR3 DNA sequence: TGTGCCAGCAGCGTAGGACAGTTACAAGAGACCCAGTACTTC.

The sample holds one count of this clone. This chain links TRBV9 with TRBJ2-3, with D uncertain. The CDR3 has 15 amino acids. Trimming pared 0 bases from V and 2 bases from J, leaving 10 bases between. CDR1 and CDR2 from the germline V gene are SGDLS and YYNGEE. CDR3 DNA sequence: TGTGCCAGCAGCGTAGGCGGCTACATCACAGATACGCAGTATTTT. Protein product: CASSVGGYITDTQYF.

This clone was detected a few times. V and J are TRBV29-1 and TRBJ1-1; D unclear. The V and J ends lost 7 bases and 8 bases respectively, with 8 bases between them. CDR1 is SQVTM, CDR2 ANQGSEA, per germline. The CDR3 contains 9 residues. The chain's CDR3 is CSGGSEAFF. The CDR3 region has the DNA TGCAGCGGAGGTAGCGAAGCTTTCTTT.

This clone came up once. The chain recombines TRBV5-6 with TRBJ1-4; 7 bases map to TRBD1. CDR1 and CDR2 (germline): SGHDT, YYEEEE. Trimming took 1 base from V and 7 from J; bases not matched to a gene: 7. The length of the CDR3 is 15 residues. The CDR3 sequence is CASSLSGQAGEKLFF. The CDR3 DNA reads as TGTGCCAGCAGCTTGTCCGGACAGGCTGGTGAAAAACTGTTTTTT. Based on the CDR3 plus reference TRBV5-6 and TRBJ1-4, the full variable domain is DAGVTQSPTHLIKTRGQQVTLRCSPKSGHDTVSWYQQALGQGPQFIFQYYEEEERQRGNFPDRFSGHQFPNYSSELNVNALLLGDSALYLCASSLSGQAGEKLFFGSGTQLSVL.

With regard to this clone: Other DNA sequences of this sample code for an identical CDR3. The chain carries TRBV9 and TRBJ2-3; TRBD2 agrees at 7 bases. This CDR3 is 15 amino acids long. V dropped 0 bases and J dropped 2; count of bases not matched to a gene: 3. Germline CDR1 SGDLS, CDR2 YYNGEE. In DNA form, the CDR3 reads TGTGCCAGCAGCGTAGCGGGAGGTTCCACAGATACGCAGTATTTT. This gives the protein CASSVAGGSTDTQYF.

The chain uses TRBV7-8 and TRBJ2-7, with 8 bases fitting TRBD2. Trimming removed 7 bases from V and 5 bases from J; junction bases left unmatched: 7. Germline-derived CDR1 and CDR2 are SGHVS and FQNEAQ. The CDR3 extends over 13 amino acids. The CDR3 nucleotides read TGTGCCAGCACCGATCAAGCGGGAGACGAGCAGTACTTC. Amino acids: CASTDQAGDEQYF.

Comment on this clone: Different DNA sequences within this sample yield the same CDR3. The V gene is TRBV2, the J gene TRBJ1-2; D not certain. Trimming removed 3 bases at V and 0 bases at J, with 2 bases between. The germline CDR1 and CDR2 sequences are SNHLY and FYNNEI. The CDR3 has 12 residues. The CDR3: CASSEANYGYTF. The CDR3 DNA reads as TGTGCCAGCAGTGAGGCTAACTATGGCTACACCTTC.

This rearrangement joins TRBV10-3 to TRBJ1-3, with 7 bases fitting TRBD1. Germline V gene sequence: CDR1 ENHRY, CDR2 SYGVKD. Trimming took 4 bases from V and 4 from J; bases not matched to a gene: 7. The CDR3 has 15 amino acids. For the CDR3, the DNA is TGTGCCATCAGTGGAAACAGGGGTGTGGGAAACACCATATATTTT. Translating gives CAISGNRGVGNTIYF.

This sequence joins TRBV30 and TRBJ2-5; maybe TRBD2 (6 bases). The CDR3 extends over 14 amino acids. The V end lost 4 bases, the J end lost 4 bases, and 16 bases lay between the germline ends. Germline V lookup: CDR1 GTSNPN, CDR2 SVGIG (reference sequence). CDR3 amino acids: CAWTATSFAETQYF. CDR3 nucleotide sequence: TGTGCCTGGACCGCGACTAGTTTTGCAGAGACCCAGTACTTC.

The DNA of the CDR3 is TGTGCCAGCAGTCTCGGGGGACGTTCCCAGCCCCAGCATTTT. Protein product: CASSLGGRSQPQHF. V gene TRBV6-4 combines with J gene TRBJ1-5, with D perhaps matching TRBD1 (5 bases). Germline V gene data show CDR1 as MRHNA and CDR2 as SNTAGT. The CDR3 has 14 residues. Trimming removed 5 bases at V and 7 bases at J, with 15 bases between.